The source of this TCR beta chain is a study of T-cell reconstitution after alpha-beta-depleted transplantation in children. Researchers prepared the TCRbeta library using unique molecular identifiers, the study reports. MiXCR, run by TCRdb on the PCR reads, gives a single entry per CDR3 protein. The sample has around 340,000 distinct CDR3 sequences; about an eighth are singletons. This clonotype was detected ten times or more. The receptor was isolated from a human donor who donated a stem cell graft to a child with Fanconi anemia. This sample comprised PBMCs, obtained from the stem cell graft.

CDR3 residues: CASSSGQGRGNTEAFF. The CDR3, as DNA: TGTGCCAGCAGCTCCGGACAGGGGAGAGGGAACACTGAAGCTTTCTTT. V usage is TRBV5-8 and J usage is TRBJ1-1; TRBD1 agrees at 9 bases. This CDR3 has 16 residues. Germline V gene lookup returns CDR1 SGHTS and CDR2 YDEGEE. Trimming at V came to 3 bases and at J to 1 base, leaving 7 bases not matched to a gene. The full variable domain, rest sourced from reference TRBV5-8 and TRBJ1-1, is EAGVTQSPTHLIKTRGQQATLRCSPISGHTSVYWYQQALGLGLQFLLWYDEGEERNRGNFPPRFSGRQFPNYSSELNVNALELEDSALYLCASSSGQGRGNTEAFFGQGTRLTVV.